What follows are 21 T cell receptor beta chains derived from one specimen sequenced in a study of cytomegalovirus exposure and HLA in healthy donors. Method: immunoSEQ multiplex PCR; TCRdb's copy keeps in-frame clones and lacks some. The sample includes about 170,000 clones, about 89% of them seen just once. Sequencing was done on a sample of PBMCs. The receptor set was obtained from a man younger than 35 in good health and CMV-seropositive.

The chain combines TRBV5-4 with TRBJ2-3; TRBD1 matches 8 bases. CDR3 size: 16 residues. With V trimmed by 3 bases and J by 3 bases, 9 bases remained unmatched. Germline CDR1 is SGHNT and CDR2 is YYREEE (reference sequence). The CDR3 nucleotides read TGTGCCAGCAGCTCGCCCCCGACAGGGGTAACAGATACGCAGTATTTT. This sequence encodes CASSSPPTGVTDTQYF.

V gene TRBV27 combines with J gene TRBJ2-1, with D possibly matching TRBD1 (6 bases). Germline V gene sequence: CDR1 MNHEY, CDR2 SMNVEV (reference sequence). This CDR3 region has 17 residues. V was trimmed by 5 bases and J by 2 bases, leaving 19 bases between them. The CDR3 here is CASSLSSRRQAYNEQFF. The CDR3 DNA follows: TGTGCCAGCAGTCTCAGTTCACGGAGACAGGCCTACAATGAGCAGTTCTTC.

This chain links TRBV6-1 with TRBJ2-7; perhaps TRBD1 as D (5 bases). The V gene's germline CDR1 is MNHNS and CDR2 SASEGT. This CDR3 spans 14 amino acids. V was pared by 5 bases and J by 4 bases, with 15 bases between. The CDR3 bases are TGTGCCAGCAGTAGGACATATTCGGTATACGAGCAGTACTTC. Translation gives CASSRTYSVYEQYF.

CDR3 DNA: TGTGCCAGCAGCGACTCGGGGGGGAGTGGTAATGAGCAGTTCTTC. It codes for CASSDSGGSGNEQFF. The J gene is TRBJ2-1, the V gene TRBV27, with 8 bases identical to TRBD2. The trim removed 6 bases at V and 7 bases at J, leaving 11 bases unmatched. Germline assignment: CDR1 MNHEY and CDR2 SMNVEV (reference sequence). The CDR3 is 15 amino acids.

The rearrangement uses TRBV23-1 and TRBJ2-2; TRBD2 matches at 8 bases. TRBV23-1 is an ORF, and what it does is uncertain. The CDR3 runs 15 residues. Trimming cost V 4 bases and J 6 bases; bases outside gene matches: 7. This CDR3 reads CASSPRPGGAGELFF. The CDR3 DNA sequence: TGCGCCAGCAGTCCCCGCCCGGGGGGGGCCGGGGAGCTGTTTTTT.

This chain links TRBV4-3 with TRBJ1-2; D is possibly TRBD1 (6 bases). Per the germline V gene, CDR1 is LGHNA and CDR2 is YSLEER. With 1 base removed from V and 2 bases from J, the gap between germline ends came to 17 bases. The CDR3 has 17 residues. CDR3 residues: CASSQVDLQGKNYGYTF. For the CDR3, the DNA is TGCGCCAGCAGCCAAGTTGACCTCCAGGGGAAAAACTATGGCTACACCTTC.

The chain recombines TRBV5-5 with TRBJ2-7, with TRBD1 matching 7 bases. The CDR3 runs 14 residues. The V and J ends lost 0 bases and 6 bases, in that order; junction bases with no gene match: 6. The germline gives CDR1 SGHKS, CDR2 YYEKEE (reference sequence). The CDR3 loop reads CASSLEGAWFEQYF. The CDR3 region has the DNA TGTGCCAGCAGCTTGGAGGGGGCATGGTTCGAGCAGTACTTC.

This chain uses TRBV4-3 with TRBJ2-7; 7 bases map to TRBD1. CDR3 length equals 17 residues. J gave up 0 bases and V 6 bases, and 14 bases lay outside the gene matches. From germline, CDR1 is LGHNA and CDR2 YSLEER. CDR3 sequence: CASRRSPGQTSSYEQYF. In nucleotides, the CDR3 is TGCGCCAGCAGGCGTAGCCCGGGACAGACGAGCTCCTACGAGCAGTACTTC.

With respect to this clone: A read error may produce the germline difference seen at one junction end. This chain joins TRBV9 and TRBJ2-3; no definite D call. The CDR3 runs to 11 residues. Germline-derived CDR1 and CDR2 are SGDLS and YYNGEE. The CDR3 loop is CASSVGDMQYF. The CDR3, as DNA: TGTGCCAGCAGCGTAGGAGATATGCAGTATTTT.

The rearrangement joins TRBV6-5 to TRBJ2-1; perhaps TRBD2 as D (6 bases). Trimming took off 0 bases at V and 8 bases at J, with 8 bases between the two ends. Germline CDR1 MNHEY, CDR2 SVGAGI. The CDR3 is made up of 13 amino acids. In nucleotides, the CDR3 is TGTGCCAGCAGTTACTCCGGAGGGTATGAGCAGTTCTTC. Encoded protein: CASSYSGGYEQFF.

CDR3 bases: TGTGCCAGTAGTATCCCACTCGGCGAGCAGTACTTC. It translates to CASSIPLGEQYF. The V and J genes are TRBV19 and TRBJ2-7; unclear D gene. The CDR3 runs to 12 residues. The germline V gene encodes CDR1 LNHDA and CDR2 SQIVND (reference sequence). V was shortened by 3 bases and J by 6 bases, with 9 bases between the two germline ends.

The rearrangement links TRBV19 to TRBJ2-3; 9 positions agree with TRBD2. CDR3 length: 13 residues. The trim removed 4 bases at V and 6 bases at J, leaving 2 bases unmatched. The germline V gene has CDR1 LNHDA and CDR2 SQIVND (reference sequence). The CDR3 nucleotides are TGTGCCAGTAGTAACGGACTAGCGGATACGCAGTATTTT. It codes for CASSNGLADTQYF.

This clone has just a few counts. The chain carries TRBV7-9 and TRBJ1-2; no clear D gene. The CDR3 runs 14 residues. The ends were cut back, 0 bases at V and 8 bases at J, with 13 bases in the middle. Germline loops: CDR1 SEHNR, CDR2 FQNEAQ (reference sequence). The CDR3 loop reads CASSLAGLNGGYTF. DNA of the CDR3: TGTGCCAGCAGCTTAGCCGGACTGAACGGAGGCTACACCTTC.

This chain uses TRBV14 with TRBJ2-1; no firm D call. Trimming shortened V by 3 bases and J by 8 bases, and 8 bases separated the two germline ends. This CDR3 has 12 amino acids. CDR1 and CDR2 from the germline V gene are SGHDN and FVKESK. The chain's CDR3 is CASSHSPYEQFF. CDR3 bases: TGTGCCAGCAGCCATTCCCCGTATGAGCAGTTCTTC.

The V gene is TRBV4-3, the J gene TRBJ2-7; 8 positions agree with TRBD2. J gave up 4 bases and V 4 bases, and 12 bases lay outside the gene matches. Germline V CDR1 and CDR2: LGHNA, YSLEER. The CDR3 is 16 residues long. The CDR3 DNA sequence: TGCGCCAGCAGCCCCTCGGGGGGCGGGGGGAGTTACGAGCAGTACTTC. Translating gives CASSPSGGGGSYEQYF.

The chain recombines TRBV25-1 with TRBJ1-2, with D possibly matching TRBD1 (6 bases). Germline V gene sequence: CDR1 MGHDK, CDR2 SYGVNS. The CDR3 runs to 15 residues. The V end was cut by 3 bases, the J end by 3 bases, with 14 bases between. In DNA, the CDR3 is TGTGCCAGCAGTGATCACAGGGACGGTTACTATGGCTACACCTTC. This encodes CASSDHRDGYYGYTF.

The chain recombines TRBV9 with TRBJ2-3; 8 bases are a match to TRBD2. V lost 0 bases and J lost 8; bases outside the gene matches: 5. Germline V lookup: CDR1 SGDLS, CDR2 YYNGEE. The length of the CDR3 is 14 residues. Here the CDR3 DNA reads TGTGCCAGCAGCGTAGATCCGGGAGGGGCTACGCAGTATTTT. It codes for CASSVDPGGATQYF.

V gene TRBV5-1 combines with J gene TRBJ1-1, with D possibly being TRBD1 (6 bases). CDR1 and CDR2 (germline): SGHRS, YFSETQ. Trimming removed 6 bases from V and 5 bases from J, with 17 bases in between. This CDR3 is built from 14 residues. CDR3 nucleotides: TGCGCCAGCAAGAGAACAGGGTTTGAAACTGAAGCTTTCTTT. Amino acids: CASKRTGFETEAFF.

The rearrangement uses TRBV10-3 and TRBJ2-7, with 7 bases that match TRBD2. CDR3 size: 13 residues. In germline, CDR1 is ENHRY, CDR2 SYGVKD. With V trimmed by 8 bases and J by 5 bases, 9 bases remained unmatched. CDR3 in amino acids: CAILSSTSDEQYF. The CDR3 DNA follows: TGTGCCATCCTAAGTAGCACTAGCGACGAGCAGTACTTC.

This chain connects TRBV30 to TRBJ2-7; the match to TRBD2 covers 15 bases. This CDR3 spans 17 amino acids. Germline CDR1 and CDR2: GTSNPN and SVGIG (reference sequence). V gave up 3 bases and J gave up 4 bases; unmatched junction bases: 10. CDR3 sequence reads: CAWSSRTSGGAFYEQYF. The CDR3 region has the DNA TGTGCCTGGAGCAGTAGGACTAGCGGGGGGGCTTTTTACGAGCAGTACTTC.

V usage is TRBV28 and J usage is TRBJ1-5; perhaps TRBD1 as D (6 bases). Germline V lookup: CDR1 MDHEN, CDR2 SYDVKM. The CDR3 totals 16 residues. V was clipped by 1 base and J by 3 bases, with 13 bases between them. The CDR3 coding sequence is TGTGCCAGCAGTTTATACCCTGACAGGAACAATCAGCCCCAGCATTTT. This codes for CASSLYPDRNNQPQHF.